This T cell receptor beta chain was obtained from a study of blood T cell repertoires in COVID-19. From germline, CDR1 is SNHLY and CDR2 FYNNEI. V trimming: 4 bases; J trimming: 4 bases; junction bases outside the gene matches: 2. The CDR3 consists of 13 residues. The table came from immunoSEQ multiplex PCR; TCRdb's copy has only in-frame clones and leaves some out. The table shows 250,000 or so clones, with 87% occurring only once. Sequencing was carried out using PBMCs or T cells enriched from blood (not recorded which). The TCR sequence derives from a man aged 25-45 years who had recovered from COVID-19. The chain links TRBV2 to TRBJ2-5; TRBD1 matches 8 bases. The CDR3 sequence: CASSGGQGETQYF. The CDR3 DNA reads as TGTGCCAGCAGTGGAGGACAGGGAGAGACCCAGTACTTC.